The 5 T cell receptor beta chains presented below share a single source sample, sequenced in a study of T cell repertoires in cytomegalovirus infection. TCRdb re-derived calls from the reads in MiXCR, one entry per CDR3 protein. The data show roughly 250,000 distinct CDR3 sequences, 22% seen once. What was sequenced was CD8+ T cells from PBMCs. Receptors were obtained from a human donor in good health (CMV status not recorded). Some clones in this sample may be carry-over from other donors' samples.

This clonotype was seen at least ten times. The rearrangement uses TRBV7-2 and TRBJ1-1; 8 bases align to TRBD1. The V segment lost 3 bases and the J segment 1 base; nucleotides outside the gene matches: 13. The CDR3 has 18 amino acids. Germline CDR1 and CDR2: SGHTA and FQGNSA. The chain's CDR3 is CASSFLSGGKNGNTEAFF. In DNA form, the CDR3 reads TGTGCCAGCAGCTTCTTATCAGGGGGCAAAAACGGGAACACTGAAGCTTTCTTT.

The chain couples TRBV6-2 or TRBV6-3 to TRBJ2-3; 12 bases are shared with TRBD2. Germline CDR1 reads MNHEY; CDR2 reads SVGEGT. Germline trimming cut 6 bases from V and 5 bases from J; bases unmatched to any gene: 9. This CDR3 region has 16 residues. The DNA for the CDR3 is TGTGCCAGCAGCCCTAGCGGGGGGGCCGTTGAAGATACGCAGTATTTT. Translating gives CASSPSGGAVEDTQYF.

The DNA of the CDR3 is TGTGCCAGCAGTTTTTTTGGCAGAGACTACGAGCAGTACTTC. It specifies CASSFFGRDYEQYF. The chain carries TRBV12-3 or TRBV12-4 and TRBJ2-7; D call uncertain. The V and J ends lost 3 bases and 3 bases respectively, with 12 bases between them. The CDR3 runs 14 residues.

This clonotype was seen only a few times. The chain combines TRBV2 with TRBJ2-1, with D hard to call. Germline-derived CDR1 and CDR2 are SNHLY and FYNNEI. The CDR3 loop spans 18 amino acids. Trimming removed 3 bases from V and 0 bases from J, with 18 bases in between. CDR3 residues: CASSDPGDRMSSYNEQFF. For the CDR3, the DNA is TGTGCCAGCAGTGATCCCGGCGATCGGATGAGCTCCTACAATGAGCAGTTCTTC.

This sequence joins TRBV20-1 and TRBJ1-5, with a possible D match to TRBD1 (5 bases). Germline lookup yields CDR1 DFQATT and CDR2 SNEGSKA (reference sequence). CDR3 length equals 16 residues. The ends were cut back, 0 bases at V and 0 bases at J, with 12 bases in the middle. The CDR3, as DNA: TGCAGTGCTAGAGATGGAACAGGCTATAGCAATCAGCCCCAGCATTTT. Translation gives CSARDGTGYSNQPQHF.